The 10 T cell receptor beta chains below all came from one sample that was sequenced in a study of blood T cell repertoires in COVID-19. Generated by immunoSEQ multiplex PCR, the TCRdb table keeps only in-frame clones and is missing some. The table records over 600,000 clones, over 80% of them present only once. The sequenced sample was peripheral blood. The receptors here all came from a woman younger than 30 with acute or convalescent COVID-19.

The chain is built from TRBV10-3 and TRBJ1-5, with 7 positions matching TRBD1. V was pared by 5 bases and J by 11 bases, with 9 bases of the junction left unmatched. The CDR3 totals 13 residues. The germline gives CDR1 ENHRY, CDR2 SYGVKD. The CDR3 is CAISPGTDFAQHF. CDR3 DNA: TGTGCCATCAGTCCCGGGACAGATTTCGCCCAGCATTTT.

The V gene is TRBV4-1, the J gene TRBJ1-4; D is uncertain. The CDR3 is 11 amino acids. Germline lookup yields CDR1 MGHRA and CDR2 YSYEKL. Trimming took off 4 bases at V and 8 bases at J, with 5 bases between the two ends. CDR3 DNA: TGCGCCAGCAGCCGAAGCGAAAAACTGTTTTTT. Translated, it gives CASSRSEKLFF.

The chain combines TRBV5-5 with TRBJ2-7; 7 bases match TRBD1. V shed 4 bases and J 3 bases; nucleotides not matched to a gene: 10. Germline values: CDR1 SGHKS, CDR2 YYEKEE (reference sequence). This CDR3 contains 15 residues. In DNA form, the CDR3 reads TGTGCCAGCAGCGCCTTGGGGACAGTGCGCTACGAGCAGTACTTC. Its protein is CASSALGTVRYEQYF.

This clone was detected a few times. V usage is TRBV19 and J usage is TRBJ1-5; TRBD1 is a possible D gene (5 bases). V gave up 7 bases and J gave up 0 bases, with 13 bases separating them. Germline loops: CDR1 LNHDA, CDR2 SQIVND (reference sequence). This CDR3 comprises 15 residues. The DNA of the CDR3 is TGTGCCAGTACCCCCGACAGCTATAGCAATCAGCCCCAGCATTTT. Translating it yields CASTPDSYSNQPQHF.

The chain links TRBV9 to TRBJ2-2, with 8 bases fitting TRBD2. Trimming took 4 bases from V and 0 from J; bases not matched to a gene: 5. The CDR3 runs 16 residues. Germline V gene sequence: CDR1 SGDLS, CDR2 YYNGEE. This chain's CDR3 is CASSSRLATNTGELFF. The CDR3 bases are TGTGCCAGCAGCTCCCGACTAGCGACGAACACCGGGGAGCTGTTTTTT.

This chain links TRBV6-5 with TRBJ1-1, with TRBD1 identical over 7 bases. Germline loops: CDR1 MNHEY, CDR2 SVGAGI. The V gene end was trimmed by 7 bases and the J gene end by 2 bases; junction bases not matched to a gene: 7. The CDR3 loop spans 14 amino acids. CDR3 bases: TGTGCCAGCACGGCGGCAGGGGGTAACACTGAAGCTTTCTTT. Amino acids: CASTAAGGNTEAFF.

This chain links TRBV7-9 with TRBJ2-7; TRBD2 aligns across 7 bases. The length of the CDR3 is 14 residues. V gave up 4 bases and J gave up 5 bases; unmatched junction bases: 8. Germline CDR1 and CDR2: SEHNR and FQNEAQ (reference sequence). The CDR3 protein is CASSSRLATHEQYF. CDR3 coding DNA: TGTGCCAGCAGCTCCCGACTAGCAACCCACGAGCAGTACTTC.

This clone was seen just once. The chain employs TRBV27 and TRBJ2-7, with a tentative D call TRBD1 (6 bases). The germline V and J ends were trimmed by 4 bases and 5 bases, with 18 bases remaining between them. The CDR3 totals 15 residues. The V gene's germline CDR1 is MNHEY and CDR2 SMNVEV (reference sequence). In nucleotides, the CDR3 is TGTGCCAGCAGTTATTACGGACAGCCCTGGAACGAGCAGTACTTC. Translated: CASSYYGQPWNEQYF.

The DNA for the CDR3 is TGTGCCACCAGTGCCGGGGGGGAAAAACTGTTTTTT. Its translation is CATSAGGEKLFF. This chain links TRBV24-1 with TRBJ1-4; D is perhaps TRBD1 (5 bases). Germline V gives CDR1 KGHDR, CDR2 SFDVKD. This CDR3 comprises 12 residues. Trimming cost V 5 bases and J 8 bases, with 8 bases left between them.

Note on this clone: Germline is not matched at one junction end, which may reflect a read error. The chain combines TRBV2 with TRBJ2-3; 9 bases line up with TRBD2. Germline CDR1 is SNHLY and CDR2 is FYNNEI. The CDR3 consists of 12 residues. The CDR3: CASSPVVAGAFF. The CDR3 DNA sequence: TGTGCCAGCAGTCCGGTGGTAGCGGGGGCCTTTTTT. The whole variable domain, filled in from reference TRBV2 and TRBJ2-3, reads EPEVTQTPSHQVTQMGQEVILRCVPISNHLYFYWYRQILGQKVEFLVSFYNNEISEKSEIFDDQFSVERPDGSNFTLKIRSTKLEDSAMYFCASSPVVAGAFFGPGTRLTVL.